These 15 T cell receptor beta chains came from one sample sequenced in a study of human T cells and chemical hapten exposure. The time point denotes: patch test 1, 2 weeks after DPC sensitization. Described treatment: therapeutic diphenylcyclopropenone sensitization with weekly scalp DPC. TCRdb ran MiXCR on the RACE reads and lists one entry per CDR3 protein. Of roughly 360,000 distinct CDR3 sequences in the sample, nearly 5% were seen once. Sequencing was performed on whole blood, taken in connection with sensitization to the hapten diphenylcyclopropenone (DPC). The receptors originated from a woman aged 45-59 years with alopecia areata. Some clones in this sample may be carry-over from other donors' samples.

This clonotype turned up a few times. This chain joins TRBV30 and TRBJ2-7, with 14 bases fitting TRBD2. The CDR3 has 16 residues. Germline trimming cut 2 bases from V and 4 bases from J; bases unmatched to any gene: 7. Germline values: CDR1 GTSNPN, CDR2 SVGIG (reference sequence). The CDR3 DNA is TGTGCCTGGAGTCTTGGGACTAGCGGGAGAGGGTACGAGCAGTACTTC. It encodes CAWSLGTSGRGYEQYF.

A few counts support this clonotype. The chain combines TRBV24-1 with TRBJ2-5, with D unresolved. Looked up from germline, CDR1 is KGHDR and CDR2 is SFDVKD. Trimming stripped 1 base from V and 1 base from J, with 9 bases between. This CDR3 comprises 15 residues. CDR3 DNA: TGTGCCACCAGTGATTTAATGGGTGGCCAAGAGACCCAGTACTTC. Its protein is CATSDLMGGQETQYF.

The chain combines TRBV4-2 with TRBJ2-7, with 10 bases fitting TRBD2. The V gene's germline CDR1 is LGHNA and CDR2 YNFKEQ. The CDR3 contains 16 residues. V was clipped by 4 bases and J by 3 bases; unmatched bases: 9. CDR3 sequence: CASSRELGTSVYEQYF. For the CDR3, the DNA is TGTGCCAGCAGCCGAGAACTCGGGACTAGCGTCTACGAGCAGTACTTC.

There are many counts of this clonotype. V and J are TRBV4-3 and TRBJ2-7; D call uncertain. Germline V CDR1 and CDR2: LGHNA, YSLEER. The V end lost 0 bases, the J end lost 4 bases, and 10 bases lay between the germline ends. This CDR3 has 14 amino acids. DNA for the CDR3: TGCGCCAGCAGCCAAGAAGAGGAAGGGTACGAGCAGTACTTC. It yields the protein CASSQEEEGYEQYF.

This clonotype has at least ten counts. The chain employs TRBV4-2 and TRBJ1-1; D uncertain. Between the trimmed V and J ends, which lost 0 bases and 0 bases, there was a span of 5 bases. Germline V gene lookup returns CDR1 LGHNA and CDR2 YNFKEQ. CDR3 size: 14 residues. The CDR3 nucleotides are TGTGCCAGCAGCCAAGAAAGAGTGAACACTGAAGCTTTCTTT. It codes for CASSQERVNTEAFF.

The chain recombines TRBV20-1 with TRBJ2-2, with D possibly matching TRBD1 (5 bases). This CDR3 comprises 13 residues. With 5 bases removed from V and 1 base from J, the gap between germline ends came to 8 bases. Germline V gene sequence: CDR1 DFQATT, CDR2 SNEGSKA (reference sequence). The CDR3 loop reads CSAFRGNTGELFF. CDR3 coding DNA: TGCAGTGCTTTTAGGGGGAACACCGGGGAGCTGTTTTTT.

This clonotype was counted ten times or more. The V and J genes are TRBV27 and TRBJ2-1; 9 bases align to TRBD2. The germline V gene has CDR1 MNHEY and CDR2 SMNVEV (reference sequence). The junction had 10 bases not matched to a gene; V was cut back by 5 bases and J by 5 bases. This CDR3 has 16 residues. The CDR3 sequence: CASSLVAGAEDNEQFF. As DNA, the CDR3 is TGTGCCAGCAGTCTAGTAGCGGGAGCGGAAGACAATGAGCAGTTCTTC.

This chain links TRBV29-1 with TRBJ1-4; a possible D gene is TRBD1 (6 bases). V was shortened by 5 bases and J by 8 bases, with 9 bases between the two germline ends. The CDR3 has 11 amino acids. Germline V gene sequence: CDR1 SQVTM, CDR2 ANQGSEA. The CDR3 region is CSVKQGEKLFF. The CDR3 DNA reads TGCAGCGTTAAACAGGGCGAAAAACTGTTTTTT.

In this sample, this clonotype turned up a few times. The J gene is TRBJ2-1, the V gene TRBV29-1; 9 nucleotides agree with TRBD2. This CDR3 is 13 amino acids long. Germline V gene lookup returns CDR1 SQVTM and CDR2 ANQGSEA. The V gene end was trimmed by 5 bases and the J gene end by 6 bases; junction bases not matched to a gene: 5. The CDR3 DNA is TGCAGCGTTAAGGGCGGGAGGGCCAATGAGCAGTTCTTC. Amino acids: CSVKGGRANEQFF.

This clonotype was detected ten times or more. V and J are TRBV6-2 or TRBV6-3 and TRBJ1-1, with a tentative D call TRBD1 (6 bases). Deletions cut 4 bases from V and 6 bases from J, with 15 bases between. Germline loops: CDR1 MNHEY, CDR2 SVGEGT. The CDR3 is 14 amino acids. CDR3 residues: CASSSGGAGPEAFF. The CDR3 region has the DNA TGTGCCAGCAGTTCCGGGGGGGCAGGTCCTGAAGCTTTCTTT.

The V and J genes are TRBV9 and TRBJ1-3; no clear D. The germline gives CDR1 SGDLS, CDR2 YYNGEE. V was shortened by 3 bases and J by 0 bases, with 10 bases between the two germline ends. CDR3 length: 15 amino acids. The CDR3 region is CASSADVGSGNTIYF. In nucleotides, the CDR3 is TGTGCCAGCAGCGCCGACGTTGGCTCTGGAAACACCATATATTTT.

This chain links TRBV5-5 with TRBJ2-3, with 13 bases that match TRBD2. The length of the CDR3 is 16 residues. V dropped 3 bases and J dropped 3; count of bases not matched to a gene: 4. Germline V lookup: CDR1 SGHKS, CDR2 YYEKEE (reference sequence). The CDR3 reads CASSWGTSGKTDTQYF. The CDR3 bases are TGTGCCAGCAGCTGGGGGACTAGCGGGAAAACAGATACGCAGTATTTT.

In the case of this clonotype: The germline gene is not matched at one end of the junction; a read error may be the cause. The chain joins TRBV7-2 to TRBJ1-1, with D maybe TRBD1 (6 bases). This CDR3 is 14 amino acids long. From germline, CDR1 is SGHTA and CDR2 FQGNSA. DNA of the CDR3: TGTGCCACCAGCTCTTTTGGAGGGGGCACTGAAGCTTTCTTT. It is translated as CATSSFGGGTEAFF.

This clonotype was detected ten times or more. This chain joins TRBV5-1 and TRBJ2-7; D not certain. Germline V lookup: CDR1 SGHRS, CDR2 YFSETQ. Trimming removed 1 base from V and 2 bases from J, with 4 bases in between. The CDR3 totals 12 residues. The CDR3 DNA is TGCGCCAGCAGCTTGAGTACCTACGAGCAGTACTTC. It translates to CASSLSTYEQYF. The full variable domain, its missing parts supplied by reference TRBV5-1 and TRBJ2-7, is KAGVTQTPRYLIKTRGQQVTLSCSPISGHRSVSWYQQTPGQGLQFLFEYFSETQRNKGNFPGRFSGRQFSNSRSEMNVSTLELGDSALYLCASSLSTYEQYFGPGTRLTVT.

This clonotype was counted a few times. This rearrangement joins TRBV6-5 to TRBJ1-6; D is uncertain. Germline V gene data show CDR1 as MNHEY and CDR2 as SVGAGI. Trimming left V 6 bases short and J 8 bases short, with 14 bases between. The length of the CDR3 is 14 residues. In nucleotides, the CDR3 is TGTGCCAGCAGCCGAGCGGAGAAAGATTCACCCCTCCACTTT. This gives the protein CASSRAEKDSPLHF.